This entry lists 25 T cell receptor beta chains sequenced from one sample in a study of metastatic and nonmetastatic thyroid tumors. TCRdb re-clonotyped the PCR reads through MiXCR. The sample has around 40,000 clones; roughly 14% are singletons. Thyroid surgery took place with no prior treatment in any patient. The sample was blood. These receptors all stem from a female donor with papillary thyroid cancer or a benign thyroid nodule (not recorded which). Some clones in this sample may be carry-over from other donors' samples.

This clone was detected ten times or more. CDR3 sequence: CASSPSVRNQPQHF. The CDR3 bases are TGTGCCAGCTCACCATCGGTCAGAAATCAGCCCCAGCATTTT. The rearrangement uses TRBV18 and TRBJ1-5; D unclear. CDR1 KGHSH and CDR2 LQKENI come from the germline V gene. V was cut by 2 bases and J by 4 bases, with 9 bases left in between. The CDR3 length is 14 residues.

This clone appeared many times. The rearrangement uses TRBV7-8 and TRBJ2-1; the D gene could be TRBD1 or TRBD2 (7 bases each). The CDR3 has 15 amino acids. V dropped 1 base and J dropped 7 bases, with 14 bases sitting between them. Germline CDR1 and CDR2: SGHVS and FQNEAQ. The CDR3 nucleotides read TGTGCCAGCAGCTTAGGGGGCAGGGGGGGAAATGAGCAGTTCTTC. Translated: CASSLGGRGGNEQFF. The full variable domain, with the rest looked up from reference TRBV7-8 and TRBJ2-1, is GAGVSQSPRYKVAKRGQDVALRCDPISGHVSLFWYQQALGQGPEFLTYFQNEAQLDKSGLPSDRFFAERPEGSVSTLKIQRTQQEDSAVYLCASSLGGRGGNEQFFGPGTRLTVL.

The chain couples TRBV6-5 to TRBJ2-7; 8 positions agree with TRBD1. The CDR3 is made up of 14 amino acids. J was trimmed by 6 bases and V by 8 bases; bases with no gene match: 12. Germline CDR1 is MNHEY and CDR2 is SVGAGI. The CDR3 here is CASGIQGDLCEQYF. For the CDR3, the DNA is TGTGCCAGCGGTATACAGGGGGACCTGTGCGAGCAGTACTTC.

This clone was detected many times. The J gene is TRBJ2-5, the V gene TRBV7-2; possibly TRBD2 for D (6 bases). The germline V and J ends were trimmed by 4 bases and 5 bases, with 8 bases remaining between them. Germline V gene lookup returns CDR1 SGHTA and CDR2 FQGNSA. The CDR3 extends over 12 amino acids. The CDR3 spells CASSYLAETQYF. In nucleotides, the CDR3 is TGTGCCAGCAGCTACCTAGCGGAGACCCAGTACTTC.

In its sample, this clone was seen many times. This chain joins TRBV28 and TRBJ2-1; D ambiguous. Germline V gene lookup returns CDR1 MDHEN and CDR2 SYDVKM. The CDR3 length is 11 residues. The ends were cut back, 5 bases at V and 7 bases at J, with 6 bases in the middle. CDR3 coding DNA: TGTGCCAGCAGTGGGATAAATGAGCAGTTCTTC. Amino acids: CASSGINEQFF. The full variable domain, its missing parts supplied by reference TRBV28 and TRBJ2-1, is DVKVTQSSRYLVKRTGEKVFLECVQDMDHENMFWYRQDPGLGLRLIYFSYDVKMKEKGDIPEGYSVSREKKERFSLILESASTNQTSMYLCASSGINEQFFGPGTRLTVL.

This clone was counted at least ten times. V usage is TRBV27 and J usage is TRBJ1-5, with a weak D call TRBD1 (5 bases). Per the germline V gene, CDR1 is MNHEY and CDR2 is SMNVEV (reference sequence). V dropped 2 bases and J dropped 4 bases, with 21 bases sitting between them. This CDR3 comprises 18 residues. The CDR3 nucleotides are TGTGCCAGCAGTTTAAACCCCACAGGCCCGTGGGGGAATCAGCCCCAGCATTTT. Protein sequence: CASSLNPTGPWGNQPQHF.

This clone was found a few times. A much larger clone differs by one base, so this may be a read error. The chain is built from TRBV29-1 and TRBJ1-2; TRBD1 matches at 10 bases. V dropped 8 bases and J dropped 7; count of bases not matched to a gene: 13. CDR1 is SQVTM and CDR2 is ANQGSEA in the germline V gene. This CDR3 has 14 residues. For the CDR3, the DNA is TGCAGCTTTGTAACCGGACAGGGGGTTGGTGGCTACACCTTC. Translated: CSFVTGQGVGGYTF. Based on the CDR3 plus reference TRBV29-1 and TRBJ1-2, the full variable domain is SAVISQKPSRDICQRGTSLTIQCQVDSQVTMMFWYRQQPGQSLTLIATANQGSEATYESGFVIDKFPISRPNLTFSTLTVSNMSPEDSSIYLCSFVTGQGVGGYTFGSGTRLTVV.

Many counts were recorded for this clone. The V and J genes are TRBV5-1 and TRBJ2-7; the D call may be TRBD1 or TRBD2 (5 bases each). The V end was cut by 2 bases, the J end by 2 bases, with 11 bases between. The CDR3 covers 14 residues. CDR1 and CDR2 from the germline V gene are SGHRS and YFSETQ. DNA of the CDR3: TGCGCCAGCAGCTTAGGGACCCCGACCTACGAGCAGTACTTC. It specifies CASSLGTPTYEQYF.

This clone was picked up a small number of times. The chain carries TRBV30 and TRBJ1-5; maybe TRBD1 (5 bases). Germline V CDR1 and CDR2: GTSNPN, SVGIG (reference sequence). V was cut by 8 bases and J by 7 bases, with 15 bases left in between. The CDR3 is 12 residues long. CDR3 bases: TGTGCCCTCCGGCAGGGTGCCCAGCCCCAGCATTTT. Translation: CALRQGAQPQHF.

This clone has at least ten counts. V is TRBV9 and J is TRBJ2-3; a weak D match, TRBD1 (6 bases). Germline lookup yields CDR1 SGDLS and CDR2 YYNGEE. V was clipped by 1 base and J by 0 bases, with 15 bases between them. The CDR3 runs 17 residues. CDR3 region: CASSVLSGTRSTDTQYF. DNA of the CDR3: TGTGCCAGCAGCGTACTCTCTGGGACAAGGAGCACAGATACGCAGTATTTT.

This clone was detected ten times or more. The chain links TRBV7-9 to TRBJ1-6; TRBD1 is a possible D gene (5 bases). The V end was cut by 5 bases, the J end by 9 bases, with 26 bases between. From germline, CDR1 is SEHNR and CDR2 FQNEAQ (reference sequence). This CDR3 is 18 amino acids long. CDR3 protein: CASSPHRGEGPVFSPLHF. DNA of the CDR3: TGTGCCAGCAGCCCTCACCGGGGCGAGGGGCCGGTATTTTCACCCCTCCACTTT. Based on the CDR3 plus reference TRBV7-9 and TRBJ1-6, the full variable domain is DTGVSQNPRHKITKRGQNVTFRCDPISEHNRLYWYRQTLGQGPEFLTYFQNEAQLEKSRLLSDRFSAERPKGSFSTLEIQRTEQGDSAMYLCASSPHRGEGPVFSPLHFGNGTRLTVT.

Many counts were recorded for this clone. The same CDR3 is also encoded by other DNA sequences in this sample. The rearrangement uses TRBV6-5 and TRBJ2-1; 13 bases map to TRBD2. The V gene's germline CDR1 is MNHEY and CDR2 SVGAGI. This CDR3 comprises 18 residues. With 8 bases clipped from V and 8 bases from J, the junction kept 18 bases outside the gene matches. The CDR3 nucleotides are TGTGCCAGCCAGCGACAGTCTGGACTAGCGGGAGTCCCGGATGAGCAGTTCTTC. Translating it yields CASQRQSGLAGVPDEQFF.

This clone was observed many times. V gene TRBV7-8 combines with J gene TRBJ2-7; D is ambiguous. The CDR3 is 11 amino acids. V gave up 1 base and J gave up 4 bases, with 2 bases separating them. Germline V gives CDR1 SGHVS, CDR2 FQNEAQ. The CDR3 is CASSLEYEQYF. CDR3 sequence (DNA): TGTGCCAGCAGCTTAGAATACGAGCAGTACTTC.

As concerns this clone: In the same sample, other DNA sequences code for this CDR3. The rearrangement joins TRBV11-2 to TRBJ2-4, with D perhaps TRBD1 or TRBD2 (5 bases each). The CDR3 has 16 residues. Trimming shortened V by 4 bases and J by 3 bases, and 16 bases separated the two germline ends. Germline assignment: CDR1 SGHAT and CDR2 FQNNGV. The CDR3 bases are TGTGCCAGCAGCTCTTCCCTGGGGGTCGGCAAAAACATTCAGTACTTC. Translated, it gives CASSSSLGVGKNIQYF.

Regarding this clone: A much bigger clone sits one base away, suggesting this may be a read error. The sample has other DNA sequences that encode this CDR3 too. The chain couples TRBV20-1 to TRBJ1-4; D gene ambiguous. Germline V gives CDR1 DFQATT, CDR2 SNEGSKA (reference sequence). The CDR3 totals 11 residues. The CDR3 spells CSGRGIGKLFF. CDR3 coding DNA: TGCAGCGGACGGGGTATAGGAAAACTGTTTTTT.

This clone was found many times. The V gene is TRBV24-1, the J gene TRBJ1-4; TRBD1 might be the D (6 bases). The CDR3 has 14 amino acids. Germline-derived CDR1 and CDR2 are KGHDR and SFDVKD. Trimming cost V 9 bases and J 8 bases, with 18 bases left between them. This CDR3 reads CATYNRALREKLFF. CDR3 nucleotides: TGTGCCACCTACAACAGGGCCTTGAGGGAAAAACTGTTTTTT.

This clone was found many times. V and J are TRBV5-1 and TRBJ2-2, with TRBD2 matching 9 bases. The CDR3 is 16 amino acids. The V gene's germline CDR1 is SGHRS and CDR2 YFSETQ. After removal of 4 bases from V and 7 bases from J, the junction contained 11 bases not matched to a gene. This CDR3 reads CASSLVLAGNGGELFF. In nucleotides, the CDR3 is TGCGCCAGCAGCCTTGTACTAGCGGGTAACGGCGGGGAGCTGTTTTTT.

This clone was seen only a few times. The chain links TRBV6-1 to TRBJ1-3; weak D call: TRBD1 (5 bases). Germline V CDR1 and CDR2: MNHNS, SASEGT. The CDR3 consists of 14 residues. Trimming pared 7 bases from V and 4 bases from J, leaving 14 bases between. CDR3 bases: TGTGCCAGCACTCCAGGGAGTTCCGGAAACACCATATATTTT. As protein: CASTPGSSGNTIYF.

This clone turned up a few times. The chain employs TRBV12-3 or TRBV12-4 and TRBJ2-2, with 8 nucleotides matching TRBD2. Trimming cost V 5 bases and J 7 bases; bases outside gene matches: 3. The CDR3 runs to 13 residues. As DNA, the CDR3 is TGTGCCAGCAGTCGGACTAGCCACGGGGAGCTGTTTTTT. Translating it yields CASSRTSHGELFF.

At least ten counts were recorded for this clone. The chain joins TRBV6-1 to TRBJ2-7; 8 bases agree with TRBD1. The CDR3 has 15 amino acids. J was trimmed by 3 bases and V by 4 bases; bases with no gene match: 8. The V gene's germline CDR1 is MNHNS and CDR2 SASEGT. CDR3 nucleotide sequence: TGTGCCAGCAGTGTTTGGGCAGGGGGCATCTACGAGCAGTACTTC. Its protein product is CASSVWAGGIYEQYF.

This chain uses TRBV18 with TRBJ1-2; TRBD1 matches 10 bases. CDR1 and CDR2 from the germline V gene are KGHSH and LQKENI. The CDR3 contains 13 residues. V lost 8 bases to trimming and J lost 6 bases; unmatched junction nucleotides: 6. The CDR3 DNA follows: TGTGCCAGCACGCGGACAGGGGGAGATGGCTACACCTTC. It codes for CASTRTGGDGYTF.

Remarks on this clone: An end of the junction differs from the germline gene, which may be a read error. The chain has TRBV6-5 and TRBJ2-1; D unclear. The CDR3 has 13 residues. In germline, CDR1 is MNHEY, CDR2 SVGAGI. The CDR3 DNA follows: TGTGCCAGCAGTTACCAGGAATACGATGAGCAGCTCTTC. The encoded protein is CASSYQEYDEQLF.

This clone has at least ten counts. V gene TRBV4-1 combines with J gene TRBJ1-1, with D hard to call. The germline gives CDR1 MGHRA, CDR2 YSYEKL. Trimming stripped 0 bases from V and 1 base from J, with 15 bases between. The CDR3 is 17 residues long. The CDR3, as DNA: TGCGCCAGCAGCCAAGATCGCGTTCGGGATCCGAACACTGAAGCTTTCTTT. Translation gives CASSQDRVRDPNTEAFF.

This clone was picked up many times. The rearrangement joins TRBV5-1 to TRBJ1-1, with 7 bases identical to TRBD1. CDR3 length: 15 residues. The germline V gene has CDR1 SGHRS and CDR2 YFSETQ. The J segment lost 0 bases and the V segment lost 3 bases, leaving 5 bases of the junction unmatched. The CDR3: CASSSGTAMNTEAFF. The CDR3 nucleotides are TGCGCCAGCAGCTCCGGGACAGCGATGAACACTGAAGCTTTCTTT.

To note about this clone: This clone may be a read error of a much larger clone one base away. The chain uses TRBV7-8 and TRBJ2-2; TRBD2 might be the D (6 bases). CDR1 SGHVS and CDR2 FQNEAQ come from the germline V gene. Trimming pared 2 bases from V and 6 bases from J, leaving 19 bases between. CDR3 length: 17 amino acids. DNA of the CDR3: TGTGCCAGCAGCTTACCGATCTACCTAGCGTACGCCGGGGAGCTGTTTTTT. Amino acids: CASSLPIYLAYAGELFF.